The 5 T cell receptor beta chains below were found in one sample sequenced in a study of T cell repertoires in cytomegalovirus infection. TCRdb re-analysed the reads in MiXCR, keeping a single row per CDR3 protein. This table has more than 150,000 distinct CDR3 sequences, roughly 19% appearing once. The material sequenced was PBMCs. The source of these receptors is a human donor in good health (CMV status not recorded). Some clones in this sample may be carry-over from other donors' samples.

This clonotype was recorded only once. V usage is TRBV7-9 and J usage is TRBJ1-1; possible D gene TRBD1, 6 bases. CDR1 is SEHNR, CDR2 FQNEAQ, per germline (reference sequence). V dropped 2 bases and J dropped 7 bases, with 14 bases sitting between them. The CDR3 runs 14 residues. This chain's CDR3 is CASSLPQGGNEAFF. The CDR3 DNA follows: TGTGCCAGCAGCTTACCACAGGGAGGGAATGAAGCTTTCTTT.

This clonotype was picked up a small number of times. The V gene is TRBV6-5, the J gene TRBJ2-7, with TRBD1 as a possible D gene (5 bases). The germline V and J ends were trimmed by 6 bases and 2 bases, with 14 bases remaining between them. Germline CDR1 reads MNHEY; CDR2 reads SVGAGI. This CDR3 is built from 14 residues. CDR3 region: CASSPGDRTYEQYF. DNA for the CDR3: TGTGCCAGCAGCCCCGGAGACAGAACCTACGAGCAGTACTTC.

This clonotype was seen many times. The rearrangement joins TRBV7-2 to TRBJ2-3; 9 bases align to TRBD2. The CDR3 runs 16 residues. V shed 1 base, J shed 3 bases, and the junction held 5 bases outside the gene matches. In germline, CDR1 is SGHTA, CDR2 FQGNSA. CDR3 region: CASSLVGRGGTDTQYF. DNA for the CDR3: TGTGCCAGCAGCTTAGTGGGGCGGGGGGGAACAGATACGCAGTATTTT.

This clonotype was recorded at least ten times. The chain employs TRBV7-8 and TRBJ1-1; D remains ambiguous. With 1 base removed from V and 3 bases from J, the gap between germline ends came to 6 bases. Germline V gene sequence: CDR1 SGHVS, CDR2 FQNEAQ. The CDR3 consists of 13 residues. This chain's CDR3 is CASSLDLYTEAFF. As DNA, the CDR3 is TGTGCCAGCAGCTTAGATCTGTACACTGAAGCTTTCTTT.

This clonotype came up a few times. V usage is TRBV28 and J usage is TRBJ2-7, with 10 positions matching TRBD1. V lost 4 bases to trimming and J lost 7 bases; unmatched junction nucleotides: 13. This CDR3 region has 16 residues. CDR1 and CDR2 (germline): MDHEN, SYDVKM. CDR3 sequence (DNA): TGTGCCAGCAGTTCCTTGACCGGGACAGGGGTCGGGGAGCAGTACTTC. Encoded protein: CASSSLTGTGVGEQYF. The variable domain in full, with the rest retrieved from reference TRBV28 and TRBJ2-7, is DVKVTQSSRYLVKRTGEKVFLECVQDMDHENMFWYRQDPGLGLRLIYFSYDVKMKEKGDIPEGYSVSREKKERFSLILESASTNQTSMYLCASSSLTGTGVGEQYFGPGTRLTVT.